Shown below are 27 T cell receptor beta chains from a single sample sequenced in a study of OX40 agonist ivuxolimab in advanced cancers. Data came from immunoSEQ multiplex PCR; TCRdb stores just in-frame clones and leaves some out. This table has around 38,000 clones, less than 85% appearing once. The source material was CD4+ or CD8+ T cells sorted from blood, sampled in a trial of the OX40 agonist ivuxolimab. The receptors stem from an adult with an advanced solid tumor such as melanoma, head and neck, liver or kidney cancer.

The chain recombines TRBV6-5 with TRBJ1-1, with a tentative D call TRBD1 (6 bases). V was pared by 6 bases and J by 10 bases, with 21 bases between. CDR1 MNHEY and CDR2 SVGAGI come from the germline V gene. The CDR3 extends over 14 amino acids. CDR3 residues: CASRKADTSRGAFF. CDR3 coding DNA: TGTGCCAGCAGGAAGGCCGACACCTCCAGGGGAGCTTTCTTT.

This clone was observed a handful of times. The chain carries TRBV30 and TRBJ1-2; possible D gene TRBD1, 5 bases. The V and J ends lost 3 bases and 7 bases respectively, with 15 bases between them. Germline-derived CDR1 and CDR2 are GTSNPN and SVGIG (reference sequence). This CDR3 is 13 amino acids long. The CDR3 DNA sequence: TGTGCCTGGAGCGAAGGGACCGCGTCTGGCTACACCTTC. Its translation: CAWSEGTASGYTF.

This clone was picked up one time. The CDR3 sequence: CASSPPAGNTIYF. For the CDR3, the DNA is TGTGCCAGCAGCCCCCCAGCTGGAAACACCATATATTTT. This chain uses TRBV11-2 with TRBJ1-3; D gene ambiguous. The CDR3 length is 13 residues. CDR1 is SGHAT, CDR2 FQNNGV, per germline. The V end lost 5 bases, the J end lost 2 bases, and 7 bases lay between the germline ends.

This rearrangement joins TRBV5-1 to TRBJ1-4; perhaps TRBD1 as D (5 bases). The CDR3 length is 18 residues. Germline V CDR1 and CDR2: SGHRS, YFSETQ. Trimming shortened V by 3 bases and J by 8 bases, and 26 bases separated the two germline ends. DNA for the CDR3: TGCGCCAGCAGCTGGGGGACCCGTAGTACTTATGGCGGGGAAAAACTGTTTTTT. It is translated as CASSWGTRSTYGGEKLFF.

V usage is TRBV9 and J usage is TRBJ2-1; 9 bases fit TRBD2. V lost 0 bases, J lost 1 base, and 17 bases stayed unmatched. This CDR3 is 21 amino acids long. CDR1 and CDR2 (germline): SGDLS, YYNGEE. For the CDR3, the DNA is TGTGCCAGCAGCGTAGAGGGTCGACTAGCGGTCCAAAAGTGGTCCTACAATGAGCAGTTCTTC. Translating it yields CASSVEGRLAVQKWSYNEQFF.

The J gene is TRBJ2-7, the V gene TRBV7-8; 11 bases match TRBD2. The V and J ends lost 4 bases and 2 bases, in that order; junction bases with no gene match: 1. Looked up from germline, CDR1 is SGHVS and CDR2 is FQNEAQ. The CDR3 spans 14 residues. The CDR3 sequence: CASSSTSGTYEQYF. The CDR3 DNA reads TGTGCCAGCAGCTCGACTAGCGGGACCTACGAGCAGTACTTC.

The chain is built from TRBV5-5 and TRBJ2-5, with D unclear. The CDR3 runs to 13 residues. Looked up from germline, CDR1 is SGHKS and CDR2 is YYEKEE (reference sequence). V was clipped by 2 bases and J by 0 bases, with 5 bases between them. As DNA, the CDR3 is TGTGCCAGCAGCTTTGAGTACCAAGAGACCCAGTACTTC. This sequence encodes CASSFEYQETQYF.

The J gene is TRBJ2-7, the V gene TRBV7-2; 12 bases align to TRBD2. The CDR3 extends over 16 amino acids. In germline, CDR1 is SGHTA, CDR2 FQGNSA. J lost 4 bases, V lost 4 bases, and 8 bases had no gene match. CDR3: CASSSRTSGTIYEQYF. The CDR3 DNA sequence: TGTGCCAGCAGCTCACGGACTAGCGGGACGATTTACGAGCAGTACTTC.

About this clone itself: Additional DNA sequences in this sample encode the identical CDR3. V and J are TRBV7-9 and TRBJ1-3; D unresolved. Trimming cost V 5 bases and J 3 bases, with 8 bases left between them. CDR1 and CDR2 (germline): SEHNR, FQNEAQ (reference sequence). This CDR3 is 13 amino acids long. CDR3 bases: TGTGCCAGCAGCCCACATAGTGGAAACACCATATATTTT. It translates to CASSPHSGNTIYF.

This chain links TRBV7-9 with TRBJ2-7, with D hard to call. CDR3 length: 14 residues. Germline V gives CDR1 SEHNR, CDR2 FQNEAQ (reference sequence). The V and J ends lost 1 base and 0 bases respectively, with 7 bases between them. CDR3 sequence reads: CASSLGSSSYEQYF. Here the CDR3 DNA reads TGTGCCAGCAGCTTAGGGTCGAGCTCCTACGAGCAGTACTTC.

V usage is TRBV6-6 and J usage is TRBJ1-2; 7 bases align to TRBD1. Trimming at V came to 5 bases and at J to 7 bases, leaving 7 bases not matched to a gene. CDR3 length equals 13 residues. Germline V CDR1 and CDR2: MNHNY, SVGAGI (reference sequence). The CDR3 is CASSIRTGPGYTF. CDR3 coding DNA: TGTGCCAGCAGTATCCGGACAGGCCCTGGCTACACCTTC.

V usage is TRBV7-6 and J usage is TRBJ1-1; no firm D call. Trimming removed 11 bases at V and 4 bases at J, with 14 bases between. The length of the CDR3 is 12 residues. Germline V gene data show CDR1 as SGHVS and CDR2 as FNYEAQ. CDR3 in amino acids: CAVLLVATEAFF. The DNA of the CDR3 is TGTGCCGTGCTTTTAGTGGCCACTGAAGCTTTCTTT.

This clone was seen a single time. The rearrangement joins TRBV7-6 to TRBJ2-5, with TRBD1 matching 9 bases. The CDR3 is 16 amino acids. Germline-derived CDR1 and CDR2 are SGHVS and FNYEAQ. J lost 5 bases, V lost 5 bases, and 12 bases had no gene match. The CDR3: CASSHRDRDGRETQYF. The CDR3 nucleotides read TGTGCCAGCAGCCACCGGGACAGGGACGGGCGGGAGACCCAGTACTTC.

V usage is TRBV6-1 and J usage is TRBJ2-2; 8 nucleotides line up with TRBD1. The CDR3 spans 15 residues. Germline CDR1 MNHNS, CDR2 SASEGT. The V segment lost 4 bases and the J segment 7 bases; nucleotides outside the gene matches: 8. The CDR3 DNA reads TGTGCCAGCAGTGCCTCGCAGGGGGCGAGCGGGGAGCTGTTTTTT. Residues: CASSASQGASGELFF.

This clone showed up just a few times. The chain links TRBV5-1 to TRBJ2-5; 8 nucleotides align to TRBD2. Germline CDR1 and CDR2: SGHRS and YFSETQ. This CDR3 comprises 15 residues. V lost 1 base to trimming and J lost 2 bases; unmatched junction nucleotides: 4. CDR3: CASSLLASGQETQYF. CDR3 sequence (DNA): TGCGCCAGCAGCTTGTTGGCTAGCGGGCAAGAGACCCAGTACTTC.

The J gene is TRBJ1-1, the V gene TRBV5-4, with D possibly matching TRBD1 (5 bases). Germline V gene sequence: CDR1 SGHNT, CDR2 YYREEE (reference sequence). With 4 bases removed from V and 3 bases from J, the gap between germline ends came to 10 bases. This CDR3 contains 13 residues. The CDR3 is CASSIDSHTEAFF. As DNA, the CDR3 is TGTGCCAGCAGCATCGACAGTCACACTGAAGCTTTCTTT.

This chain links TRBV7-6 with TRBJ2-5; TRBD2 matches at 11 bases. The CDR3 is made up of 14 amino acids. Germline V gene sequence: CDR1 SGHVS, CDR2 FNYEAQ. V lost 5 bases, J lost 5 bases, and 4 bases stayed unmatched. The CDR3 DNA reads as TGTGCCAGCAGCGCACTAGCGGGAGATGAGACCCAGTACTTC. Protein sequence: CASSALAGDETQYF.

The J gene is TRBJ2-7, the V gene TRBV7-6, with D uncertain. The V end was cut by 1 base, the J end by 3 bases, with 7 bases between. This CDR3 spans 13 amino acids. The V gene's germline CDR1 is SGHVS and CDR2 FNYEAQ. The CDR3 DNA reads as TGTGCCAGCAGCTTAGACAGCCTCTACGAGCAGTACTTC. Its protein product is CASSLDSLYEQYF.

The chain couples TRBV25-1 to TRBJ2-7; possible D gene TRBD2, 5 bases. Trimming took off 5 bases at V and 4 bases at J, with 12 bases between the two ends. The CDR3 has 13 amino acids. Germline CDR1 MGHDK, CDR2 SYGVNS. This CDR3 is CASSLLRGYEQYF. The DNA of the CDR3 is TGTGCCAGCAGTCTACTAAGAGGGTACGAGCAGTACTTC.

The V gene is TRBV27, the J gene TRBJ1-2; weak D call: TRBD1 (5 bases). This CDR3 has 15 residues. The germline V gene has CDR1 MNHEY and CDR2 SMNVEV (reference sequence). V lost 3 bases and J lost 4, with 15 bases in between. The CDR3 DNA follows: TGTGCCAGCAGTTTGGTAGGGCAGGGAGGCTATGGCTACACCTTC. Protein sequence: CASSLVGQGGYGYTF.

The gene calls are TRBV5-8 and TRBJ1-2; possible D gene TRBD1, 5 bases. Germline V gene sequence: CDR1 SGHTS, CDR2 YDEGEE. The CDR3 is 14 residues long. V was clipped by 0 bases and J by 4 bases, with 10 bases between them. CDR3 sequence reads: CASSLGLDIYGYTF. CDR3 in DNA: TGTGCCAGCAGCTTGGGTTTGGACATCTATGGCTACACCTTC. Full variable domain (rest looked up from reference TRBV5-8 and TRBJ1-2): EAGVTQSPTHLIKTRGQQATLRCSPISGHTSVYWYQQALGLGLQFLLWYDEGEERNRGNFPPRFSGRQFPNYSSELNVNALELEDSALYLCASSLGLDIYGYTFGSGTRLTVV.

This chain joins TRBV13 and TRBJ1-3; no definite D call. Germline lookup yields CDR1 PRHDT and CDR2 FYEKMQ (reference sequence). The CDR3 is 14 residues long. V lost 5 bases, J lost 1 base, and 9 bases lay in between. CDR3 bases: TGTGCCAGCAGCCAGAGAGGGTCTGGAAACACCATATATTTT. This codes for CASSQRGSGNTIYF.

The chain joins TRBV7-6 to TRBJ2-2, with unresolved D. The ends were cut back, 3 bases at V and 1 base at J, with 6 bases in the middle. The CDR3 totals 14 residues. The V gene's germline CDR1 is SGHVS and CDR2 FNYEAQ. Here the CDR3 reads CASSFDGNTGELFF. The CDR3 DNA sequence: TGTGCCAGCAGCTTCGACGGGAACACCGGGGAGCTGTTTTTT.

The J gene is TRBJ2-3, the V gene TRBV30; TRBD2 matches at 16 bases. Germline lookup yields CDR1 GTSNPN and CDR2 SVGIG (reference sequence). The ends lost 3 bases at V and 4 bases at J; junction bases unmatched: 7. The CDR3 has 17 residues. The CDR3 loop is CAWSQGLAGGGADTQYF. Here the CDR3 DNA reads TGTGCCTGGAGCCAGGGACTAGCGGGAGGGGGAGCAGATACGCAGTATTTT.

This clone came up once. The chain uses TRBV7-9 and TRBJ2-7; TRBD1 might be the D (5 bases). Germline values: CDR1 SEHNR, CDR2 FQNEAQ (reference sequence). The V and J ends lost 5 bases and 1 base respectively, with 18 bases between them. The CDR3 covers 16 residues. The CDR3, as DNA: TGTGCCAGCAGCACACCCTACTTCGGACAATCCTACGAGCAGTACTTC. It encodes CASSTPYFGQSYEQYF.

The chain couples TRBV5-4 to TRBJ2-7; 8 positions agree with TRBD1. CDR3 length: 15 residues. From germline, CDR1 is SGHNT and CDR2 YYREEE (reference sequence). V was clipped by 2 bases and J by 6 bases; unmatched bases: 10. This CDR3 reads CASSFVGQEAFEQYF. In DNA form, the CDR3 reads TGTGCCAGCAGCTTCGTGGGACAGGAGGCATTCGAGCAGTACTTC.

This clone was observed a single time. The CDR3 DNA follows: TGTGCCAGTAGTATATGGGGGAATGGCTACACCTTC. This translates into CASSIWGNGYTF. The rearrangement joins TRBV19 to TRBJ1-2; possible D gene TRBD1, 5 bases. Germline assignment: CDR1 LNHDA and CDR2 SQIVND (reference sequence). The ends were cut back, 2 bases at V and 6 bases at J, with 7 bases in the middle. This CDR3 contains 12 residues.